A single sample gave rise to the 24 T cell receptor beta chains below, sequenced in a study of T cells after yellow fever vaccination. One entry per CDR3 protein, called by TCRdb with MiXCR from the 5' RACE reads. The repertoire holds about 12,000 distinct CDR3 sequences, with about 5% as singletons. This specimen consisted of PBMCs, either bulk or a sorted T-cell subset (CD4+, CD8+, memory, or dextramer-sorted; not recorded which), obtained on the day of the yellow fever booster vaccination. The receptors stem from a man aged 30 to 39 who received the YFV17D yellow fever vaccine.

This clonotype is labeled medium-sized (0.01 to 0.1%). This sequence joins TRBV6-2 or TRBV6-3 and TRBJ1-5, with 9 bases matching TRBD1. The ends lost 3 bases at V and 6 bases at J; junction bases unmatched: 3. CDR1 and CDR2 from the germline V gene are MNHEY and SVGEGT. The CDR3 has 14 residues. The CDR3 spells CASSYGTGSQPQHF. CDR3 coding DNA: TGTGCCAGCAGTTATGGGACAGGGTCTCAGCCCCAGCATTTT.

This clonotype is medium-sized by share. This rearrangement joins TRBV28 to TRBJ2-7, with D unresolved. V was shortened by 0 bases and J by 4 bases, with 4 bases between the two germline ends. This CDR3 spans 12 amino acids. The germline V gene encodes CDR1 MDHEN and CDR2 SYDVKM. The CDR3 loop is CASSLWSYEQYF. DNA of the CDR3: TGTGCCAGCAGTTTATGGTCTTACGAGCAGTACTTC.

This clonotype was observed at least ten times. The genes are TRBV15 and TRBJ2-2; TRBD1 matches 7 bases. The CDR3 loop spans 13 amino acids. Unmatched junction bases numbered 5, after V lost 9 bases and J lost 4 bases. In germline, CDR1 is LNHNV, CDR2 YYDKDF (reference sequence). In DNA, the CDR3 is TGTGCCACTTCCGGACAGGTCACCGGGGAGCTGTTTTTT. It yields the protein CATSGQVTGELFF.

This clonotype came up many times. The chain recombines TRBV5-8 with TRBJ2-3, with a tentative D call TRBD2 (6 bases). The CDR3 spans 16 residues. Trimming pared 2 bases from V and 0 bases from J, leaving 13 bases between. Germline values: CDR1 SGHTS, CDR2 YDEGEE. CDR3 in DNA: TGTGCCAGCAGCTTTGGGCGGACTACTAGCACAGATACGCAGTATTTT. The encoded protein is CASSFGRTTSTDTQYF.

CDR3 nucleotide sequence: TGCAGTGCTCCGACTTTCAATACGCAGTATTTT. It is translated as CSAPTFNTQYF. The rearrangement joins TRBV20-1 to TRBJ2-3; no definite D call. This CDR3 has 11 residues. V lost 5 bases to trimming and J lost 7 bases, with 10 bases between them. In germline, CDR1 is DFQATT, CDR2 SNEGSKA (reference sequence).

This clonotype was seen repeatedly, ten times or more. V usage is TRBV6-1 and J usage is TRBJ2-7; D ambiguous. This CDR3 contains 12 residues. Looked up from germline, CDR1 is MNHNS and CDR2 is SASEGT. V lost 2 bases to trimming and J lost 11 bases, with 13 bases between them. DNA of the CDR3: TGTGCCAGCAGTGAACGGCAAGATGAGGAGTACTTC. Its translation: CASSERQDEEYF.

This clonotype was counted ten times or more. The J gene is TRBJ2-5, the V gene TRBV9; 11 bases line up with TRBD1. The CDR3 has 14 amino acids. CDR1 SGDLS and CDR2 YYNGEE come from the germline V gene. Trimming took 3 bases from V and 7 from J; bases not matched to a gene: 5. The DNA for the CDR3 is TGTGCCAGCAGCGCTGGGGACAGGGGGAGGACCCAGTACTTC. Its translation: CASSAGDRGRTQYF. The whole variable domain, filled in from reference TRBV9 and TRBJ2-5, reads DSGVTQTPKHLITATGQRVTLRCSPRSGDLSVYWYQQSLDQGLQFLIQYYNGEERAKGNILERFSAQQFPDLHSELNLSSLELGDSALYFCASSAGDRGRTQYFGPGTRLLVL.

This clonotype came up many times. The chain recombines TRBV7-8 with TRBJ2-5, with TRBD1 matching 8 bases. The CDR3 totals 17 residues. V gave up 5 bases and J gave up 5 bases; unmatched junction bases: 16. Looked up from germline, CDR1 is SGHVS and CDR2 is FQNEAQ. This chain's CDR3 is CASSITPGTGLLETQYF. CDR3 in DNA: TGTGCCAGCAGCATTACGCCCGGGACAGGCCTTCTGGAGACCCAGTACTTC.

This clonotype was recorded many times. The chain employs TRBV30 and TRBJ2-5; 9 bases are shared with TRBD2. CDR3 length equals 16 residues. Trimming removed 2 bases from V and 6 bases from J; junction bases left unmatched: 13. The germline V gene encodes CDR1 GTSNPN and CDR2 SVGIG (reference sequence). The chain's CDR3 is CAWSIVVGTSYQTQYF. CDR3 DNA: TGTGCCTGGAGTATCGTGGTAGGGACTAGCTATCAGACCCAGTACTTC.

This clonotype was picked up many times. J is TRBJ2-5 and V is TRBV20-1, with D possibly being TRBD2 (5 bases). V lost 1 base, J lost 5 bases, and 14 bases lay in between. The CDR3 extends over 14 amino acids. CDR1 and CDR2 from the germline V gene are DFQATT and SNEGSKA (reference sequence). The CDR3 reads CSARGRGARETQYF. CDR3 coding DNA: TGCAGTGCTAGAGGTCGGGGTGCCCGGGAGACCCAGTACTTC.

By proportion, this clonotype is medium-sized (0.01 to 0.1%). The genes are TRBV5-1 and TRBJ2-1; 7 bases are shared with TRBD2. Germline V lookup: CDR1 SGHRS, CDR2 YFSETQ. This CDR3 contains 15 residues. The ends lost 4 bases at V and 7 bases at J; junction bases unmatched: 11. This CDR3 reads CASSPGLPGGNEQFF. The CDR3 region has the DNA TGCGCCAGCAGCCCTGGTCTCCCGGGAGGAAATGAGCAGTTCTTC.

The chain couples TRBV7-3 to TRBJ2-1; D unresolved. This CDR3 is built from 15 residues. V dropped 1 base and J dropped 10 bases, with 17 bases sitting between them. Germline CDR1 SGHTA, CDR2 FQGTGA. CDR3 sequence: CASSLISGWGGEQFF. CDR3 DNA sequence: TGTGCCAGCAGCTTAATCTCGGGCTGGGGTGGGGAGCAGTTCTTC.

By sample share, this clonotype is medium-sized. The rearrangement joins TRBV9 to TRBJ2-1; 11 bases are a match to TRBD2. The V gene end was trimmed by 4 bases and the J gene end by 4 bases; junction bases not matched to a gene: 7. This CDR3 has 16 residues. Germline V gives CDR1 SGDLS, CDR2 YYNGEE. The CDR3 region has the DNA TGTGCCAGCAGCCCAACCGGGACTAGCGGATACAATGAGCAGTTCTTC. It translates to CASSPTGTSGYNEQFF. Together with reference TRBV9 and TRBJ2-1, the CDR3 gives the full variable domain: DSGVTQTPKHLITATGQRVTLRCSPRSGDLSVYWYQQSLDQGLQFLIQYYNGEERAKGNILERFSAQQFPDLHSELNLSSLELGDSALYFCASSPTGTSGYNEQFFGPGTRLTVL.

This clonotype was detected many times. CDR3 residues: CASSYGAEQETQYF. CDR3 sequence (DNA): TGTGCCAGCAGTTATGGGGCCGAGCAAGAGACCCAGTACTTC. The rearrangement joins TRBV6-2 or TRBV6-3 to TRBJ2-5; TRBD1 might be the D (5 bases). The germline CDR1 and CDR2 sequences are MNHEY and SVGEGT. This CDR3 comprises 14 residues. V lost 3 bases and J lost 2, with 10 bases in between.

Ten or more counts support this clonotype. The rearrangement joins TRBV5-1 to TRBJ2-3; D may be TRBD2 (7 bases). The CDR3 consists of 14 residues. V was pared by 7 bases and J by 4 bases, with 16 bases between. Germline V gene sequence: CDR1 SGHRS, CDR2 YFSETQ. In nucleotides, the CDR3 is TGCGCCAGCGGGGGGGCCTCGGTATCAGATACGCAGTATTTT. Translating gives CASGGASVSDTQYF.

This clonotype was observed many times. The rearrangement links TRBV5-1 to TRBJ2-2; perhaps TRBD1 as D (6 bases). Germline assignment: CDR1 SGHRS and CDR2 YFSETQ. CDR3 length: 16 residues. Trimming took 1 base from V and 3 from J, leaving 13 bases between them. The CDR3 region has the DNA TGCGCCAGCAGCTTGCAGAGGGGGTTTGACACCGGGGAGCTGTTTTTT. Translating it yields CASSLQRGFDTGELFF.

In its sample, this clonotype was seen many times. The V and J genes are TRBV21-1 and TRBJ2-5; the table's D call of TRBD1 was not tested on the DNA. TRBV21-1 represents a pseudogene. This CDR3 region has 16 residues. CDR3 DNA sequence: TGTGCCAGCAGCAAAGAAGAGACAGGGGAGAAAGAGACCCAGTACTTC. As protein: CASSKEETGEKETQYF.

This clonotype was counted at least ten times. The V call is TRBV3-1, the J call TRBJ2-2, with D tentatively TRBD2 (7 bases). The CDR3 length is 15 residues. Germline V CDR1 and CDR2: LGHDT, YNNKEL (reference sequence). Between the trimmed V and J ends, which lost 4 bases and 5 bases, there was a span of 14 bases. The CDR3 region is CASSLLSGTTGELFF. CDR3 bases: TGTGCCAGCAGCCTACTCAGCGGGACAACCGGGGAGCTGTTTTTT.

Ten or more counts support this clonotype. V and J are TRBV20-1 and TRBJ2-3; D unresolved. CDR3 length equals 12 residues. Germline V gene data show CDR1 as DFQATT and CDR2 as SNEGSKA (reference sequence). Deletions cut 4 bases from V and 2 bases from J, with 7 bases between. The CDR3 sequence is CSAMGFTDTQYF. The CDR3 bases are TGCAGTGCTATGGGGTTCACAGATACGCAGTATTTT.

In its sample, this clonotype ranks as medium-sized. The chain joins TRBV12-3 or TRBV12-4 to TRBJ2-7; the match to TRBD1 covers 9 bases. V lost 6 bases and J lost 3; bases outside the gene matches: 0. The CDR3 is 12 residues long. CDR3 in amino acids: CASRTGGYEQYF. CDR3 sequence (DNA): TGTGCCAGCAGGACAGGGGGCTACGAGCAGTACTTC.

This clonotype was recorded at least ten times. CDR3 protein: CASSPQGLTGELFF. The CDR3, as DNA: TGTGCCAGCAGCCCCCAAGGGCTCACCGGGGAGCTGTTTTTT. The chain joins TRBV7-9 to TRBJ2-2, with no clear D. The germline CDR1 and CDR2 sequences are SEHNR and FQNEAQ (reference sequence). V was trimmed by 5 bases and J by 4 bases, leaving 11 bases between them. The CDR3 length is 14 residues.

V gene TRBV7-2 combines with J gene TRBJ2-7; 8 bases align to TRBD1. The CDR3 has 15 residues. Germline V CDR1 and CDR2: SGHTA, FQGNSA. V gave up 5 bases and J gave up 3 bases; unmatched junction bases: 9. This CDR3 is CASSRGQVSRYEQYF. CDR3 in DNA: TGTGCCAGCAGCCGGGGACAGGTATCACGCTACGAGCAGTACTTC. The complete variable domain, with remaining parts taken from reference TRBV7-2 and TRBJ2-7, reads GAGVSQSPSNKVTEKGKDVELRCDPISGHTALYWYRQSLGQGLEFLIYFQGNSAPDKSGLPSDRFSAERTGGSVSTLTIQRTQQEDSAVYLCASSRGQVSRYEQYFGPGTRLTVT.

Many counts were recorded for this clonotype. The chain couples TRBV5-4 to TRBJ2-5, with D perhaps TRBD2 (6 bases). CDR3 length: 12 amino acids. With 4 bases removed from V and 5 bases from J, the gap between germline ends came to 9 bases. Per germline, CDR1 SGHNT and CDR2 YYREEE (reference sequence). CDR3 sequence: CASSGGGETQYF. The CDR3 DNA reads TGTGCCAGCAGCGGGGGAGGTGAGACCCAGTACTTC.

The table lists this clonotype with many counts. The chain joins TRBV21-1 to TRBJ2-1; TRBD2 is the table's D call and was not checked against the DNA. TRBV21-1 is a listed pseudogene. The CDR3 is 17 residues long. This chain's CDR3 is CASSNPEREGYTDEQFF. The CDR3 DNA sequence: TGTGCCAGCAGCAACCCAGAGCGGGAGGGCTACACCGATGAGCAGTTCTTC.